Below, one T cell receptor (beta chain) is given with its context. Its matching antigen is unknown. These data originate in a study of cytomegalovirus exposure and HLA in healthy donors. Study-wide findings and caveats: A later analysis by the authors found several of the most significant clusters apparently linked to common viral pathogens.

PCR primers comprised 60 Vbeta and 13 Jbeta primers. The protocol was immunoSEQ multiplex PCR, while the TCRdb copy is restricted to in-frame clones and leaves out a portion. This table holds about 92,000 clones. This CDR3 is 23 amino acids long. Germline V gene data show CDR1 as MDHEN and CDR2 as SYDVKM. Trimming shortened V by 3 bases and J by 1 base, and 36 bases separated the two germline ends. Healthy bone marrow donors made up the donor group. This sequence was found in a man aged 45-65 years in good health and CMV-seropositive. The V gene is TRBV28, the J gene TRBJ1-1, with a tentative D call TRBD1 (6 bases). Specimen: PBMCs. Here the CDR3 DNA reads TGTGCCAGCAGTTTCCGACGACCCAATATACCCAGGGGTATCGCTTCTCGGAACACTGAAGCTTTCTTT. The encoded protein is CASSFRRPNIPRGIASRNTEAFF. Using reference TRBV28 and TRBJ1-1 for the parts outside the CDR3, the full variable domain is DVKVTQSSRYLVKRTGEKVFLECVQDMDHENMFWYRQDPGLGLRLIYFSYDVKMKEKGDIPEGYSVSREKKERFSLILESASTNQTSMYLCASSFRRPNIPRGIASRNTEAFFGQGTRLTVV.